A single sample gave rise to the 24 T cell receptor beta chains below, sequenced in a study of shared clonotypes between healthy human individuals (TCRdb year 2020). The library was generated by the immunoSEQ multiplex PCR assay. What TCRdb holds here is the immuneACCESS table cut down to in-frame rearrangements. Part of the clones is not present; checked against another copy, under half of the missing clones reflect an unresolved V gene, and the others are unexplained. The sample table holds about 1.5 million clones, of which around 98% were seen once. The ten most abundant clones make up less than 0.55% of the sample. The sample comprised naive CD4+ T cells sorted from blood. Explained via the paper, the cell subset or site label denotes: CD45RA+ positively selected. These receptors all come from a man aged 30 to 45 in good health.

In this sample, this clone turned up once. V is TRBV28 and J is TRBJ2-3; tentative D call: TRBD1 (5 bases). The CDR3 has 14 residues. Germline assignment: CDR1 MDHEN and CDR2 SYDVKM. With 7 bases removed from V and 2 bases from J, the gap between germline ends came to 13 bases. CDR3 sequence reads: CASKGQGATDTQYF. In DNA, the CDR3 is TGTGCCAGCAAAGGGCAGGGTGCCACAGATACGCAGTATTTT.

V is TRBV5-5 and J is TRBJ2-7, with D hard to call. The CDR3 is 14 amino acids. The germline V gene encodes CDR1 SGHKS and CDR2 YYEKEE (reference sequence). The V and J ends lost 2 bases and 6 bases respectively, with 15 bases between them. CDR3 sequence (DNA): TGTGCCAGCAGCTTTGTCCTAGGGCCGTCCGAGCAGTACTTC. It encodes CASSFVLGPSEQYF.

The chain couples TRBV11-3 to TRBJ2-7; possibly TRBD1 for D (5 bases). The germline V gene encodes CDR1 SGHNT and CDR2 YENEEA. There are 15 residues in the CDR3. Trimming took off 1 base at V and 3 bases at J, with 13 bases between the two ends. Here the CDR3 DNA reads TGTGCCAGCAGCTTAGGTTCTTCTAGGGGCTACGAGCAGTACTTC. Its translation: CASSLGSSRGYEQYF.

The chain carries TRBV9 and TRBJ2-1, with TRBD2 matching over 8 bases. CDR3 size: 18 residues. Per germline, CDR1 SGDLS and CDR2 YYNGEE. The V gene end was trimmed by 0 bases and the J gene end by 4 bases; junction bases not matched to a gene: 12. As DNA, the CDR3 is TGTGCCAGCAGCGTAGTAGGGGAAGTGTTAGCGGGGTACAATGAGCAGTTCTTC. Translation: CASSVVGEVLAGYNEQFF.

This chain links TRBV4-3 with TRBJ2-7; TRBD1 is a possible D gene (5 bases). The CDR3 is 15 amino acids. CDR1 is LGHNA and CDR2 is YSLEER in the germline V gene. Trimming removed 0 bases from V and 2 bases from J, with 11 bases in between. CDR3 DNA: TGCGCCAGCAGCCAAGAGACAGCCCCGCCCTACGAGCAGTACTTC. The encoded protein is CASSQETAPPYEQYF.

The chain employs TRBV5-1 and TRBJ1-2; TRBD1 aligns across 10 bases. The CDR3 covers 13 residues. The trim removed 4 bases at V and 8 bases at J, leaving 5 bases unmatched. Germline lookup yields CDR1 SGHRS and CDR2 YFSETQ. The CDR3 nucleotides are TGCGCCAGCAGCGTGGGGACAGGGGAAGGCTACACCTTC. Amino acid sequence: CASSVGTGEGYTF.

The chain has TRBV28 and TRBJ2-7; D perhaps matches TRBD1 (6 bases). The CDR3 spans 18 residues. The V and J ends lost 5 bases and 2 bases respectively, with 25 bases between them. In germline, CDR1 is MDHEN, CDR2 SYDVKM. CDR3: CASSTPLLDRGVPYEQYF. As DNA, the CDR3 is TGTGCCAGCAGTACACCACTCCTGGACAGAGGAGTCCCCTACGAGCAGTACTTC.

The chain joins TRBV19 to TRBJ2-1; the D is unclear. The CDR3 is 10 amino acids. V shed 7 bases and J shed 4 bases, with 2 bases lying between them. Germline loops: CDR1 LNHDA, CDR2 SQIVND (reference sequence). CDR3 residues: CASMYNEQFF. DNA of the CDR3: TGTGCCAGTATGTACAATGAGCAGTTCTTC.

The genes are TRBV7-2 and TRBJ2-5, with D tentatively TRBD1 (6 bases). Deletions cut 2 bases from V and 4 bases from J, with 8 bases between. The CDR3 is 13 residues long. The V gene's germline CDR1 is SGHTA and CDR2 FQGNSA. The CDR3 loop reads CASSLTRGETQYF. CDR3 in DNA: TGTGCCAGCAGCTTAACCAGGGGAGAGACCCAGTACTTC.

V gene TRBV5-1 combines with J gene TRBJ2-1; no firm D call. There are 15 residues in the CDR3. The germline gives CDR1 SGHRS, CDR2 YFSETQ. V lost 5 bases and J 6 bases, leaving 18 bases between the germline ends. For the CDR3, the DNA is TGCGCCAGCAGTAACACAGACCTTGGTATCAATGAGCAGTTCTTC. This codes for CASSNTDLGINEQFF. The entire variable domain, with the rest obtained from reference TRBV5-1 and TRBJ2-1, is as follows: KAGVTQTPRYLIKTRGQQVTLSCSPISGHRSVSWYQQTPGQGLQFLFEYFSETQRNKGNFPGRFSGRQFSNSRSEMNVSTLELGDSALYLCASSNTDLGINEQFFGPGTRLTVL.

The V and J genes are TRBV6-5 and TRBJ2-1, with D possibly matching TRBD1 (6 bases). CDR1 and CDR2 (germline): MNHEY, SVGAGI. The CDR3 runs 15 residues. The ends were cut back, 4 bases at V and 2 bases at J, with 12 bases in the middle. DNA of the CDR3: TGTGCCAGCAGTTCTATCAGGGGCCCCTACAATGAGCAGTTCTTC. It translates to CASSSIRGPYNEQFF.

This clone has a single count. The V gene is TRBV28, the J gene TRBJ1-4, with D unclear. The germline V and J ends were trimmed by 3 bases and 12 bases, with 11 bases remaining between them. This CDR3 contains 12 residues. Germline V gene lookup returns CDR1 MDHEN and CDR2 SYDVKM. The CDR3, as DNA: TGTGCCAGCAGTTTGGTGGAGACGGAACTGTTTTTT. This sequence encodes CASSLVETELFF.

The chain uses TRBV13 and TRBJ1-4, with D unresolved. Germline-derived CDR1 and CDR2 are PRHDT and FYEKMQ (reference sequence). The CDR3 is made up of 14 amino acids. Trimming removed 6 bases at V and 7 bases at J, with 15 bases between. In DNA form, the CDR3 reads TGTGCCAGCAGTTCCAGTCGGGGAGCTGAAAAACTGTTTTTT. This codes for CASSSSRGAEKLFF.

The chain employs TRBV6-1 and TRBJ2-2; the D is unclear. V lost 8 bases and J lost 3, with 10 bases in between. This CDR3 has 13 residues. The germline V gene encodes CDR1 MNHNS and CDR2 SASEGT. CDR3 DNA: TGTGCCAGCCGAAGAGGTTACACCGGGGAGCTGTTTTTT. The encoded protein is CASRRGYTGELFF.

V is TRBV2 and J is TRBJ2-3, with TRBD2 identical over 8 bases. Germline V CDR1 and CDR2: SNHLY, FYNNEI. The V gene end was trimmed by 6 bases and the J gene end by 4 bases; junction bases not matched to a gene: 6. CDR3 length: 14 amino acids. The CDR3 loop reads CASRNPGGADTQYF. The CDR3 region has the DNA TGTGCCAGCAGAAACCCCGGGGGGGCAGATACGCAGTATTTT. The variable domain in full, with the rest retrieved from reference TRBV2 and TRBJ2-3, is EPEVTQTPSHQVTQMGQEVILRCVPISNHLYFYWYRQILGQKVEFLVSFYNNEISEKSEIFDDQFSVERPDGSNFTLKIRSTKLEDSAMYFCASRNPGGADTQYFGPGTRLTVL.

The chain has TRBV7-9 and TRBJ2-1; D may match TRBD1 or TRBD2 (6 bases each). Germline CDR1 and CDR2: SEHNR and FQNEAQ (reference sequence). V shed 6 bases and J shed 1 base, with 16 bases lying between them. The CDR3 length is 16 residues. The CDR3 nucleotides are TGTGCCAGCAGGGACAGCGGGCTTATTTCCTACAATGAGCAGTTCTTC. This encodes CASRDSGLISYNEQFF.

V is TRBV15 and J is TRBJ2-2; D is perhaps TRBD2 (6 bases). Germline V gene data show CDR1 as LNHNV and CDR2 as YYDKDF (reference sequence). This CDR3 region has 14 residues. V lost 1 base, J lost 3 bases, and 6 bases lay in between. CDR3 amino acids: CATSRASDTGELFF. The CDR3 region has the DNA TGTGCCACCAGCAGAGCTAGCGACACCGGGGAGCTGTTTTTT.

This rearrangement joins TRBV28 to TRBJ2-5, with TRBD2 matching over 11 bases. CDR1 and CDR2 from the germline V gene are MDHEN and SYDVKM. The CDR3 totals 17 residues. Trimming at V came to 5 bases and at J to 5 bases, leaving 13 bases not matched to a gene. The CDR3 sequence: CASSGASGRFVKETQYF. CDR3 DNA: TGTGCCAGCAGTGGGGCTAGCGGGAGGTTCGTGAAGGAGACCCAGTACTTC.

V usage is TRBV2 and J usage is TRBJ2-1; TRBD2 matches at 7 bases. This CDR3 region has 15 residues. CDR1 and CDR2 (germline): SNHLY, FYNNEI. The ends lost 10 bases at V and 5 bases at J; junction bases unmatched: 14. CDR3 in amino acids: CANRSRTRMNNEQFF. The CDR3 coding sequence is TGTGCCAACCGAAGTAGGACTAGGATGAACAATGAGCAGTTCTTC.

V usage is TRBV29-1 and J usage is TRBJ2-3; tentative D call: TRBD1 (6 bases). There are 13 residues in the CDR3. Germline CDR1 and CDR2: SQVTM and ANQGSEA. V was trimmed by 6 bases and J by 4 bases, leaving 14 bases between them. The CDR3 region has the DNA TGCAGCGTCGACGTTTCAGGGGCAGATACGCAGTATTTT. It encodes CSVDVSGADTQYF.

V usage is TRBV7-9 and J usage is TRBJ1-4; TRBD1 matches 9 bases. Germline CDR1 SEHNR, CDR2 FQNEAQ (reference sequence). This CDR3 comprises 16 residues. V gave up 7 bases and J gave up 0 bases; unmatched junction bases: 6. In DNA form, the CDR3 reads TGTGCCAGCACACCGGGACAGGGAGCAACTAATGAAAAACTGTTTTTT. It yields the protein CASTPGQGATNEKLFF. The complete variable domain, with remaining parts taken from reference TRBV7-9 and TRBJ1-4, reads DTGVSQNPRHKITKRGQNVTFRCDPISEHNRLYWYRQTLGQGPEFLTYFQNEAQLEKSRLLSDRFSAERPKGSFSTLEIQRTEQGDSAMYLCASTPGQGATNEKLFFGSGTQLSVL.

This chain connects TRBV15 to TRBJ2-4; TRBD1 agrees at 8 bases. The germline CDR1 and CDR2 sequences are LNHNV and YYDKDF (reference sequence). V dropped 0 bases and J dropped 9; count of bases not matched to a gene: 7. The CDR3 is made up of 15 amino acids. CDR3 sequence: CATSRDSDRAGIQYF. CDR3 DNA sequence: TGTGCCACCAGCAGAGATTCGGACAGGGCCGGCATTCAGTACTTC. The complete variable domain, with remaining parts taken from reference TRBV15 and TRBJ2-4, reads DAMVIQNPRYQVTQFGKPVTLSCSQTLNHNVMYWYQQKSSQAPKLLFHYYDKDFNNEADTPDNFQSRRPNTSFCFLDIRSPGLGDTAMYLCATSRDSDRAGIQYFGAGTRLSVL.

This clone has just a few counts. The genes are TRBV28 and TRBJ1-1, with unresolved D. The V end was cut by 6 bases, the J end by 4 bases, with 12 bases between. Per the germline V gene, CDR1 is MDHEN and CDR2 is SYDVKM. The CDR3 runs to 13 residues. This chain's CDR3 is CASSLTSGTEAFF. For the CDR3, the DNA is TGTGCCAGCAGCCTGACCTCGGGCACTGAAGCTTTCTTT.

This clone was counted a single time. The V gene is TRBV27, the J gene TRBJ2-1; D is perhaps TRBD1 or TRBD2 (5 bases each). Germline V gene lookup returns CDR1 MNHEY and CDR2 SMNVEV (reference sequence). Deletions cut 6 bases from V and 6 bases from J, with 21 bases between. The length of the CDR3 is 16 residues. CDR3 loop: CASRGSPGPKGNEQFF. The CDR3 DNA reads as TGTGCCAGCAGGGGAAGCCCGGGACCAAAAGGCAATGAGCAGTTCTTC.